The text below deals with one TCR beta chain. The target antigen is unknown. In the PCR, 60 Vbeta and 13 Jbeta primers were used. Using immunoSEQ multiplex PCR, the repertoire was profiled, and TCRdb retains in-frame clones only, with some absent. The profile shows fewer than 250,000 clones, just over 75% of them singletons. This sample is drawn from a study of cytomegalovirus exposure and HLA in healthy donors. Notes on the study in general: Among TCR beta chains, those listed as cytomegalovirus-associated numbered over 150. According to an earlier analysis, most TCR beta V segments yielded productive rearrangements about 90% or about 30% of the time. In a later analysis, TCR beta V- and J-gene trimming showed a link to a missense DCLRE1C variant. Reported findings show TCR beta sequences accurately forecast HLA-A and HLA-B alleles in most subjects.

This CDR3 spans 14 amino acids. V lost 6 bases, J lost 1 base, and 13 bases lay in between. CDR1 and CDR2 from the germline V gene are SNHLY and FYNNEI. This TCR came from a man aged 18 to 29 in good health and CMV-seronegative. Input material: PBMCs. The chain links TRBV2 to TRBJ2-7; D possibly corresponds to TRBD2 (7 bases). The CDR3 region is CASSDAGASYEQYF. CDR3 bases: TGTGCCAGCAGCGATGCGGGGGCGTCCTACGAGCAGTACTTC.